Presented here are 27 T cell receptor beta chains from one specimen sequenced in a study of blood T cell repertoires in COVID-19. Profiling relied on immunoSEQ multiplex PCR, and the TCRdb table lists in-frame clones only, not all of them. Among about 400,000 clones listed, 70% to 90% were seen once. The sequencing input was PBMCs or T cells enriched from blood (not recorded which). All receptors derive from a woman between 40 and 50 years old with acute COVID-19.

The chain is built from TRBV5-8 and TRBJ2-1; 11 bases are shared with TRBD1. The junction had 1 base not matched to a gene; V was cut back by 7 bases and J by 4 bases. Germline lookup yields CDR1 SGHTS and CDR2 YDEGEE. The length of the CDR3 is 13 residues. The CDR3 sequence: CASGTGGYNEQFF. CDR3 coding DNA: TGTGCCAGCGGGACAGGGGGTTACAATGAGCAGTTCTTC.

The chain joins TRBV5-4 to TRBJ2-1, with 9 bases identical to TRBD2. V trimming: 2 bases; J trimming: 6 bases; junction bases outside the gene matches: 15. The CDR3 covers 18 residues. Germline V gene lookup returns CDR1 SGHNT and CDR2 YYREEE (reference sequence). The CDR3 reads CASSFLSSGGPGFNEQFF. Here the CDR3 DNA reads TGTGCCAGCAGCTTCCTTTCAAGCGGGGGGCCGGGTTTCAATGAGCAGTTCTTC.

This chain connects TRBV7-2 to TRBJ2-3; TRBD2 matches 14 bases. Germline loops: CDR1 SGHTA, CDR2 FQGNSA. CDR3 length equals 15 residues. The junction had 7 bases not matched to a gene; V was cut back by 5 bases and J by 9 bases. The CDR3 DNA is TGTGCCAGCAGCCGGACTAGCGGGGGGCAGAGGACGCAGTATTTT. Encoded protein: CASSRTSGGQRTQYF.

The chain has TRBV5-6 and TRBJ1-4; TRBD1 aligns across 8 bases. With 2 bases clipped from V and 7 bases from J, the junction kept 10 bases outside the gene matches. CDR1 is SGHDT and CDR2 is YYEEEE in the germline V gene. The length of the CDR3 is 16 residues. CDR3 amino acids: CASSLLQGGPGEKLFF. The CDR3 bases are TGTGCCAGCAGCTTATTACAGGGGGGACCTGGTGAAAAACTGTTTTTT.

This clone turned up a few times. The chain couples TRBV29-1 to TRBJ1-2; D remains ambiguous. Germline values: CDR1 SQVTM, CDR2 ANQGSEA. This CDR3 region has 12 residues. V was pared by 6 bases and J by 2 bases, with 10 bases between. The CDR3: CSVDGENYGYTF. The CDR3 DNA is TGCAGCGTGGACGGGGAAAACTATGGCTACACCTTC.

The V gene is TRBV7-6, the J gene TRBJ2-5, with TRBD2 matching 12 bases. After removal of 4 bases from V and 5 bases from J, the junction contained 8 bases not matched to a gene. There are 16 residues in the CDR3. CDR1 is SGHVS, CDR2 FNYEAQ, per germline. The CDR3 reads CASSSLLAGGIETQYF. CDR3 in DNA: TGTGCCAGCAGCTCCCTTCTAGCGGGGGGGATTGAGACCCAGTACTTC.

The chain employs TRBV5-1 and TRBJ2-2; 8 bases fit TRBD1. This CDR3 region has 16 residues. The trim removed 0 bases at V and 0 bases at J, leaving 1 base unmatched. Germline V CDR1 and CDR2: SGHRS, YFSETQ. CDR3 in amino acids: CASSLEGQANTGELFF. CDR3 coding DNA: TGCGCCAGCAGCTTGGAGGGACAGGCGAACACCGGGGAGCTGTTTTTT. The entire variable domain, with the rest obtained from reference TRBV5-1 and TRBJ2-2, is as follows: KAGVTQTPRYLIKTRGQQVTLSCSPISGHRSVSWYQQTPGQGLQFLFEYFSETQRNKGNFPGRFSGRQFSNSRSEMNVSTLELGDSALYLCASSLEGQANTGELFFGEGSRLTVL.

V usage is TRBV25-1 and J usage is TRBJ2-2, with 9 bases fitting TRBD1. The length of the CDR3 is 17 residues. With V trimmed by 3 bases and J by 4 bases, 9 bases remained unmatched. CDR1 and CDR2 (germline): MGHDK, SYGVNS. The DNA for the CDR3 is TGTGCCAGCAGTGATATTACCGGGACAGGGATCACCGGGGAGCTGTTTTTT. This gives the protein CASSDITGTGITGELFF.

The count of this clone is one. The chain employs TRBV19 and TRBJ2-1; 8 bases are shared with TRBD2. Looked up from germline, CDR1 is LNHDA and CDR2 is SQIVND (reference sequence). This CDR3 comprises 15 residues. The V gene end was trimmed by 1 base and the J gene end by 6 bases; junction bases not matched to a gene: 5. The CDR3 spells CASSIGRGALNEQFF. CDR3 DNA: TGTGCCAGTAGTATAGGGCGGGGGGCCCTCAATGAGCAGTTCTTC.

The genes are TRBV7-9 and TRBJ2-7; 8 nucleotides align to TRBD2. Germline V lookup: CDR1 SEHNR, CDR2 FQNEAQ (reference sequence). V gave up 8 bases and J gave up 2 bases; unmatched junction bases: 14. The CDR3 is 16 amino acids. The CDR3 nucleotides read TGTGCCAGCGCTACAGCCACGGGGGGGCGCCCCTACGAGCAGTACTTC. It codes for CASATATGGRPYEQYF.

This chain joins TRBV6-5 and TRBJ1-2; D is unclear. CDR3 length: 13 amino acids. V was clipped by 6 bases and J by 5 bases, with 13 bases between them. CDR1 and CDR2 from the germline V gene are MNHEY and SVGAGI. The CDR3 loop is CASRHPGGYGYTF. CDR3 nucleotides: TGTGCCAGCAGACACCCTGGAGGGTATGGCTACACCTTC.

This chain links TRBV19 with TRBJ1-1; 9 bases line up with TRBD1. V gave up 5 bases and J gave up 6 bases; unmatched junction bases: 7. The CDR3 spans 14 residues. Germline values: CDR1 LNHDA, CDR2 SQIVND (reference sequence). The CDR3 DNA reads as TGTGCCAGTAGTCAGCACAGGGGGCAGCCTGAAGCTTTCTTT. Protein sequence: CASSQHRGQPEAFF.

The chain employs TRBV19 and TRBJ1-5, with no clear D. V gave up 0 bases and J gave up 0 bases, with 6 bases separating them. The CDR3 contains 15 residues. Germline lookup yields CDR1 LNHDA and CDR2 SQIVND (reference sequence). The CDR3 spells CASSIDEGSNQPQHF. Written as DNA, the CDR3 is TGTGCCAGTAGTATAGATGAGGGTAGCAATCAGCCCCAGCATTTT. The full variable domain, rest sourced from reference TRBV19 and TRBJ1-5, is DGGITQSPKYLFRKEGQNVTLSCEQNLNHDAMYWYRQDPGQGLRLIYYSQIVNDFQKGDIAEGYSVSREKKESFPLTVTSAQKNPTAFYLCASSIDEGSNQPQHFGDGTRLSIL.

This rearrangement joins TRBV4-2 to TRBJ1-2, with TRBD1 matching 7 bases. The germline CDR1 and CDR2 sequences are LGHNA and YNFKEQ. V gave up 1 base and J gave up 8 bases; unmatched junction bases: 10. The CDR3 runs 15 residues. CDR3: CASSQVGQDEWGYTF. In nucleotides, the CDR3 is TGTGCCAGCAGCCAAGTTGGACAGGACGAGTGGGGCTACACCTTC.

The CDR3 reads CASSTVQGLELFF. As DNA, the CDR3 is TGTGCCAGCAGTACCGTACAGGGGTTGGAACTGTTTTTT. This chain links TRBV27 with TRBJ1-4; 7 bases agree with TRBD1. The CDR3 is made up of 13 amino acids. V shed 5 bases, J shed 12 bases, and the junction held 9 bases outside the gene matches. Germline lookup yields CDR1 MNHEY and CDR2 SMNVEV (reference sequence).

Here the CDR3 DNA reads TGTGCCAGCGCAGCTGTGATCGGGGACAGGGGGTCTGGCTACACCTTC. Its protein product is CASAAVIGDRGSGYTF. The rearrangement uses TRBV18 and TRBJ1-2; TRBD1 aligns across 11 bases. The trim removed 8 bases at V and 7 bases at J, leaving 15 bases unmatched. Germline V gene sequence: CDR1 KGHSH, CDR2 LQKENI. The CDR3 runs to 16 residues.

This clone appeared a few times. The rearrangement uses TRBV28 and TRBJ1-1; possibly TRBD1 for D (5 bases). The ends were cut back, 8 bases at V and 0 bases at J, with 19 bases in the middle. This CDR3 is built from 16 residues. Germline V gene data show CDR1 as MDHEN and CDR2 as SYDVKM. The CDR3 DNA reads TGTGCCAGCCTTCAGGGCAGGGCGAAAGTGAACACTGAAGCTTTCTTT. Translated: CASLQGRAKVNTEAFF.

This chain uses TRBV5-6 with TRBJ2-3; TRBD2 matches 12 bases. V was pared by 5 bases and J by 0 bases, with 7 bases of the junction left unmatched. The CDR3 totals 17 residues. The germline V gene encodes CDR1 SGHDT and CDR2 YYEEEE. The CDR3 is CASSRRLAGDSTDTQYF. The CDR3 coding sequence is TGTGCCAGCAGTCGCAGACTAGCGGGGGATAGCACAGATACGCAGTATTTT.

This chain connects TRBV2 to TRBJ1-2, with TRBD1 as a possible D gene (5 bases). CDR1 SNHLY and CDR2 FYNNEI come from the germline V gene. Trimming shortened V by 6 bases and J by 8 bases, and 16 bases separated the two germline ends. CDR3 length: 13 residues. The CDR3 here is CASRTTGVGGYTF. The CDR3 nucleotides read TGTGCCAGCAGAACCACAGGCGTTGGCGGCTACACCTTC.

This chain joins TRBV19 and TRBJ2-7, with a possible D match to TRBD1 (5 bases). V lost 3 bases and J 2 bases, leaving 8 bases between the germline ends. This CDR3 has 13 residues. The germline V gene encodes CDR1 LNHDA and CDR2 SQIVND (reference sequence). For the CDR3, the DNA is TGTGCCAGTAGTATTACAGGAACCTACGAGCAGTACTTC. The encoded protein is CASSITGTYEQYF.

Only a few counts were recorded for this clone. This sequence joins TRBV5-1 and TRBJ1-2; D is ambiguous. Germline lookup yields CDR1 SGHRS and CDR2 YFSETQ. The CDR3 loop spans 13 amino acids. The ends were cut back, 6 bases at V and 2 bases at J, with 11 bases in the middle. The CDR3 protein is CASTQVPNYGYTF. The CDR3 DNA follows: TGCGCCAGCACACAAGTGCCGAACTATGGCTACACCTTC.

The V and J genes are TRBV21-1 and TRBJ2-7; TRBD2 is the table's D call and was not checked against the DNA. TRBV21-1 is noted as a pseudogene. The CDR3 spans 18 residues. CDR3 sequence (DNA): TGTGCCAGCAGCACCGAAGGTTGGCGAGGAACCCTCGCCTACGAGCAGTACTTC. This translates into CASSTEGWRGTLAYEQYF.

This chain joins TRBV25-1 and TRBJ2-1; TRBD2 aligns across 8 bases. With 3 bases clipped from V and 5 bases from J, the junction kept 9 bases outside the gene matches. Per germline, CDR1 MGHDK and CDR2 SYGVNS. The CDR3 consists of 16 residues. In DNA form, the CDR3 reads TGTGCCAGCAGTGAGCTGACACGGGGGGGAAACAATGAGCAGTTCTTC. Protein sequence: CASSELTRGGNNEQFF.

The CDR3 DNA sequence: TGTGCCACCAGTGACCCTACAGGGGACGAGCAGTACTTC. This sequence encodes CATSDPTGDEQYF. The chain links TRBV24-1 to TRBJ2-7; 7 bases line up with TRBD1. This CDR3 has 13 amino acids. V trimming: 4 bases; J trimming: 5 bases; junction bases outside the gene matches: 4. The germline V gene has CDR1 KGHDR and CDR2 SFDVKD.

This clone was counted a few times. J is TRBJ2-2 and V is TRBV6-1; D not resolved. V lost 0 bases and J lost 6, with 8 bases in between. The CDR3 is made up of 14 amino acids. Germline CDR1 reads MNHNS; CDR2 reads SASEGT. The DNA of the CDR3 is TGTGCCAGCAGTGAAGCGAACAGAGCCGGGGAGCTGTTTTTT. Its translation is CASSEANRAGELFF.

This chain joins TRBV19 and TRBJ1-2; 10 bases agree with TRBD1. The CDR3 totals 13 residues. Trimming at V came to 4 bases and at J to 13 bases, leaving 9 bases not matched to a gene. Per the germline V gene, CDR1 is LNHDA and CDR2 is SQIVND (reference sequence). The CDR3 nucleotides are TGTGCCAGTAGTACCGTCCCGGGACAGGGGTGCACCTTC. It is translated as CASSTVPGQGCTF.

The chain has TRBV6-1 and TRBJ1-6; TRBD1 is a possible D gene (6 bases). Germline V CDR1 and CDR2: MNHNS, SASEGT. The V gene lost 2 bases and the J gene lost 0 bases, with 17 bases spanning the gap. CDR3 length: 19 amino acids. Here the CDR3 reads CASSERKDSLSSYNSPLHF. DNA of the CDR3: TGTGCCAGCAGTGAAAGGAAGGACAGTCTAAGCTCCTATAATTCACCCCTCCACTTT.